This T cell receptor (beta chain) was recovered during a study of shared clonotypes between healthy human individuals. CDR3 length equals 16 residues. Germline V gene lookup returns CDR1 SGHRS and CDR2 YFSETQ. The V and J ends lost 0 bases and 6 bases, in that order; junction bases with no gene match: 4. Concerning this clone: Antigen unknown.

Data came from immunoSEQ multiplex PCR; TCRdb stores just in-frame clones and leaves some out. The sample holds about 2.3 million clones, roughly 92% seen once. The study's findings and limits: Naive CD4 clonotypes were shared across a handful of donors at about 5.2%. Naive subsets tended to show greater estimated richness than memory subsets. In this cohort, only blood was sampled, and tissue repertoires likely differ.

The specimen sequenced was naive CD4+ T cells from PBMCs. The subset is: CD45RA+ positively selected. This TCR was sampled from a man younger than 35 in good health. Some clones in this sample may be carry-over from other donors' samples. The rearrangement uses TRBV5-1 and TRBJ2-1; 12 bases map to TRBD2. CDR3: CASSLAALAGGNEQFF. As DNA, the CDR3 is TGCGCCAGCAGCTTGGCCGCACTAGCGGGAGGCAATGAGCAGTTCTTC.